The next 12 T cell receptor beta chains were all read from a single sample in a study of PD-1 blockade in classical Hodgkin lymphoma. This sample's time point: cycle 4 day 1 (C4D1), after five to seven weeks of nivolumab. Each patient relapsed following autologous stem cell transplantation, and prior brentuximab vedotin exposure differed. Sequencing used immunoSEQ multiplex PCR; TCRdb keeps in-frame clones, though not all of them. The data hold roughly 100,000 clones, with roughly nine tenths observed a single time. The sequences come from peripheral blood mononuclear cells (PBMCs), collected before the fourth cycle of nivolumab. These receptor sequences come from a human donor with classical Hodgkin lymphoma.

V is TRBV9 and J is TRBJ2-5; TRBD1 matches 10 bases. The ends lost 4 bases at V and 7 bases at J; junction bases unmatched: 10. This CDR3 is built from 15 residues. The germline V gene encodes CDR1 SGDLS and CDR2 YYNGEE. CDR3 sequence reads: CASSLPGQGSVTQYF. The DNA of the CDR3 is TGTGCCAGCAGCCTTCCGGGACAGGGGTCCGTGACCCAGTACTTC.

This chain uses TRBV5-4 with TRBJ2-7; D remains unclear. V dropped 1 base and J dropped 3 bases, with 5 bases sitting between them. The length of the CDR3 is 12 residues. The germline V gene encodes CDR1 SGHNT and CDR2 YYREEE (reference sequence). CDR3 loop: CASSLKGYEQYF. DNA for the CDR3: TGTGCCAGCAGCTTGAAAGGCTACGAGCAGTACTTC.

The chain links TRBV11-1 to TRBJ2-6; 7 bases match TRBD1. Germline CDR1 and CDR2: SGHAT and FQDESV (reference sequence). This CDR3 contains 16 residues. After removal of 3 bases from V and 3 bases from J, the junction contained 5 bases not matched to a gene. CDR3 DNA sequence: TGTGCCAGCAGCTTTGACAGGGCAGGTGGGGCCAACGTCCTGACTTTC. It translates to CASSFDRAGGANVLTF.

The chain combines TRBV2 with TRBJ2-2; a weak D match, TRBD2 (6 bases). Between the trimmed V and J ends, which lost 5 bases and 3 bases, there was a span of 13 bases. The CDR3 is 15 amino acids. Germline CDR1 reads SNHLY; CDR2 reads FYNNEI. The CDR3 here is CASSPSGLDTGELFF. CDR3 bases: TGTGCCAGCAGTCCCTCGGGACTTGACACCGGGGAGCTGTTTTTT.

CDR3 nucleotides: TGTGCCAGCAGTGACTCGAAGGGTTCCGGCTATGGCTACACCTTC. As protein: CASSDSKGSGYGYTF. The V gene is TRBV6-4, the J gene TRBJ1-2; D is unclear. The CDR3 spans 15 residues. Germline V gene data show CDR1 as MRHNA and CDR2 as SNTAGT. Between the trimmed V and J ends, which lost 0 bases and 4 bases, there was a span of 12 bases.

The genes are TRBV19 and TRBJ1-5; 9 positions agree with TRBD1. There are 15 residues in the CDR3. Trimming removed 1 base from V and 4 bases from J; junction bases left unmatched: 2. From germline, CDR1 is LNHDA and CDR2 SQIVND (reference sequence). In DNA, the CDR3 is TGTGCCAGTAGTATAGGAGGGACAGGGAATCAGCCCCAGCATTTT. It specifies CASSIGGTGNQPQHF. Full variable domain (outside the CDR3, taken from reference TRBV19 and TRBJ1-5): DGGITQSPKYLFRKEGQNVTLSCEQNLNHDAMYWYRQDPGQGLRLIYYSQIVNDFQKGDIAEGYSVSREKKESFPLTVTSAQKNPTAFYLCASSIGGTGNQPQHFGDGTRLSIL.

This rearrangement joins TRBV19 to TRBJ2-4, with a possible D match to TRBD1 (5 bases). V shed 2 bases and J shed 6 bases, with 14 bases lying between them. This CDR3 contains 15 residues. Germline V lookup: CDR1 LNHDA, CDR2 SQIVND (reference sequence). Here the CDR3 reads CASSIIPGLGNIQYF. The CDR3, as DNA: TGTGCCAGTAGTATAATCCCAGGGTTGGGAAACATTCAGTACTTC.

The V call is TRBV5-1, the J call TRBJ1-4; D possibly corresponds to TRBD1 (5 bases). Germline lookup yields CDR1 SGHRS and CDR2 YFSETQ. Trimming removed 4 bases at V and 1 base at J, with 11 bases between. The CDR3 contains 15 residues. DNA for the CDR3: TGCGCCAGCAGCACGGAGGGGAGAACTAATGAAAAACTGTTTTTT. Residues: CASSTEGRTNEKLFF.

The chain's CDR3 is CASSPGTSGSRIEQYF. CDR3 DNA: TGCGCCAGCAGCCCCGGGACTAGCGGGAGTCGGATCGAGCAGTACTTC. The chain combines TRBV4-1 with TRBJ2-7, with 14 nucleotides matching TRBD2. This CDR3 is 16 amino acids long. Germline lookup yields CDR1 MGHRA and CDR2 YSYEKL. The V gene end was trimmed by 4 bases and the J gene end by 6 bases; junction bases not matched to a gene: 8.

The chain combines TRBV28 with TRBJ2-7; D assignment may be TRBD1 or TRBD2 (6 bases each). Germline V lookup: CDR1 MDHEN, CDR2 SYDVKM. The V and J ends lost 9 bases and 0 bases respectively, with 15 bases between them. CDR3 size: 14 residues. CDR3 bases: TGTGCCAGTCTAGACAGGAGGGTCTCCTACGAGCAGTACTTC. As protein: CASLDRRVSYEQYF.

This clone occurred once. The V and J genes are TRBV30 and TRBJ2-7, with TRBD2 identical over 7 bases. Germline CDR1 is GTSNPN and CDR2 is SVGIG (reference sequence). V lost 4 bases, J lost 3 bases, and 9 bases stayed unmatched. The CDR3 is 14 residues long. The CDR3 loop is CAWNVLADLYEQYF. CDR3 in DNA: TGTGCCTGGAACGTCCTAGCGGACCTCTACGAGCAGTACTTC.

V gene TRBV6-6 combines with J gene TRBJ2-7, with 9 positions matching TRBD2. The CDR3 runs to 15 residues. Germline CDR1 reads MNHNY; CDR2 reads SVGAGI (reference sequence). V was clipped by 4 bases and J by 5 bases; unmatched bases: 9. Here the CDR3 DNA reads TGTGCCAGCAGTTGGGTTAGCGGGAGTGGCCACGAGCAGTACTTC. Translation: CASSWVSGSGHEQYF.